These 9 T cell receptor beta chains were all obtained from the same sample, sequenced in a study of T cells in Graves' hyperthyroidism and ophthalmopathy. The investigators amplified TCR beta CDR3 regions from RNA transcripts. Initially, a first-round RT-PCR of the TCR CDR3 employed the HTBI primer set. TCRdb independently ran MiXCR on the multiplex PCR reads; one entry per CDR3 protein. This sample has around 600,000 distinct CDR3 sequences; about a sixth occur once, and the top ten carry less than 3.5%. Sequences were obtained from blood. The receptors here all came from a middle-aged woman with Graves' ophthalmopathy.

This clonotype was counted only a few times. This chain joins TRBV19 and TRBJ1-5, with D perhaps TRBD1 (6 bases). The CDR3 is 16 amino acids. Trimming took off 7 bases at V and 1 base at J, with 17 bases between the two ends. The germline gives CDR1 LNHDA, CDR2 SQIVND (reference sequence). The DNA for the CDR3 is TGTGCCAGTAACCGAGATCGGGGGCAGAGCAATCAGCCCCAGCATTTT. Its protein product is CASNRDRGQSNQPQHF.

The rearrangement links TRBV4-1 to TRBJ2-1, with 10 bases identical to TRBD2. V shed 1 base and J 4 bases; nucleotides not matched to a gene: 4. This CDR3 is 16 amino acids long. CDR1 MGHRA and CDR2 YSYEKL come from the germline V gene. The chain's CDR3 is CASSQVAGGPYNEQFF. In DNA form, the CDR3 reads TGCGCCAGCAGCCAAGTAGCGGGAGGACCGTACAATGAGCAGTTCTTC.

This clonotype occurred many times. The V and J genes are TRBV2 and TRBJ1-4; D unclear. Germline loops: CDR1 SNHLY, CDR2 FYNNEI. V was cut by 1 base and J by 7 bases, with 13 bases left in between. This CDR3 contains 15 residues. This CDR3 reads CASSEGAHWGEKLFF. The CDR3 DNA is TGTGCCAGCAGTGAAGGGGCCCATTGGGGTGAAAAACTGTTTTTT.

This clonotype was observed many times. The gene calls are TRBV2 and TRBJ2-7; D remains ambiguous. Germline loops: CDR1 SNHLY, CDR2 FYNNEI. V gave up 6 bases and J gave up 6 bases, with 15 bases separating them. The CDR3 is made up of 13 amino acids. The CDR3 bases are TGTGCCAGCAGCGAAATTCGGTCCCTCGAGCAGTACTTC. It yields the protein CASSEIRSLEQYF.

This clonotype showed up many times. CDR3 protein: CSARATSGRPYEQYF. The CDR3 bases are TGCAGTGCTAGGGCGACTAGCGGACGACCCTACGAGCAGTACTTC. V is TRBV20-1 and J is TRBJ2-7; TRBD2 agrees at 9 bases. Germline V gene sequence: CDR1 DFQATT, CDR2 SNEGSKA (reference sequence). This CDR3 contains 15 residues. V dropped 3 bases and J dropped 2; count of bases not matched to a gene: 8.

This clonotype was counted ten times or more. The J gene is TRBJ1-2, the V gene TRBV28, with no clear D. The germline V and J ends were trimmed by 6 bases and 4 bases, with 21 bases remaining between them. This CDR3 has 16 residues. Germline CDR1 and CDR2: MDHEN and SYDVKM. CDR3 amino acids: CASSLLQLSNVYGYTF. CDR3 nucleotides: TGTGCCAGCAGCCTTCTCCAGCTCTCAAACGTCTATGGCTACACCTTC.

There are many counts of this clonotype. In DNA, the CDR3 is TGTGCCAGCAGCCCGCTAGCGGGAGGGACCGGGGAGCTGTTTTTT. Its protein is CASSPLAGGTGELFF. The chain has TRBV3-1 and TRBJ2-2; 12 bases map to TRBD2. V shed 4 bases and J 5 bases; nucleotides not matched to a gene: 2. This CDR3 is 15 amino acids long. Germline V gives CDR1 LGHDT, CDR2 YNNKEL (reference sequence). The entire variable domain, with the rest obtained from reference TRBV3-1 and TRBJ2-2, is as follows: DTAVSQTPKYLVTQMGNDKSIKCEQNLGHDTMYWYKQDSKKFLKIMFSYNNKELIINETVPNRFSPKSPDKAHLNLHINSLELGDSAVYFCASSPLAGGTGELFFGEGSRLTVL.

This chain uses TRBV29-1 with TRBJ2-2, with D perhaps TRBD1 (5 bases). CDR3 length: 13 amino acids. The V end lost 5 bases, the J end lost 4 bases, and 11 bases lay between the germline ends. Germline V CDR1 and CDR2: SQVTM, ANQGSEA. CDR3 sequence (DNA): TGCAGCGTTCAGGGTTCTGGCACCGGGGAGCTGTTTTTT. It encodes CSVQGSGTGELFF.

This clonotype was counted at least ten times. V is TRBV27 and J is TRBJ2-7; 10 nucleotides line up with TRBD1. This CDR3 is built from 14 residues. V shed 3 bases and J 4 bases; nucleotides not matched to a gene: 3. Germline values: CDR1 MNHEY, CDR2 SMNVEV (reference sequence). This CDR3 is CASSLTGGGYEQYF. The CDR3 bases are TGTGCCAGCAGTTTGACAGGGGGCGGATACGAGCAGTACTTC.